This passage covers 27 T cell receptor beta chains from one sample sequenced in a study of T-cell memory formation after mild COVID-19. One entry per CDR3 protein, called by TCRdb with MiXCR from the 5' RACE reads. The sample has about 420,000 distinct CDR3 sequences, more than 20% seen once. Material: PBMCs or a T cell subset sorted from them (not recorded which). Receptors originate from an adult woman who had mild COVID-19 (a few samples of this study predate the infection). Cell type and time point are not known.

This clonotype was counted only a few times. The CDR3 nucleotides are TGTGCCAGCAGCCAGAACTATGGCTACACCTTC. It yields the protein CASSQNYGYTF. The chain has TRBV9 and TRBJ1-2; D remains ambiguous. CDR3 length: 11 residues. V lost 4 bases and J 2 bases, leaving 3 bases between the germline ends. CDR1 is SGDLS, CDR2 YYNGEE, per germline.

This chain joins TRBV5-5 and TRBJ2-7, with TRBD2 identical over 7 bases. The germline gives CDR1 SGHKS, CDR2 YYEKEE (reference sequence). Trimming took 4 bases from V and 2 from J; bases not matched to a gene: 6. The CDR3 runs to 14 residues. The CDR3: CASSGTGTTYEQYF. The CDR3 nucleotides are TGTGCCAGCAGCGGGACCGGGACTACCTACGAGCAGTACTTC.

This clonotype has just a few counts. The chain combines TRBV6-1 with TRBJ1-2; 9 bases fit TRBD1. CDR1 and CDR2 (germline): MNHNS, SASEGT. This CDR3 is built from 17 residues. V lost 2 bases and J lost 2; bases outside the gene matches: 9. In nucleotides, the CDR3 is TGTGCCAGCAGTGAACACGGGACAGGGACTACGAACTATGGCTACACCTTC. Protein product: CASSEHGTGTTNYGYTF.

This clonotype has only a few counts. The gene calls are TRBV5-1 and TRBJ2-1; 11 bases are shared with TRBD2. The V and J ends lost 4 bases and 5 bases, in that order; junction bases with no gene match: 5. The germline V gene has CDR1 SGHRS and CDR2 YFSETQ. This CDR3 is 15 amino acids long. The CDR3 DNA sequence: TGCGCCAGCAGCCCAACTAGCGGGGGAGACAATGAGCAGTTCTTC. Translation gives CASSPTSGGDNEQFF.

CDR3 nucleotides: TGCGCCAGCAGTGGAGGAGGTTCCCGGGGGGAGACCCAGTACTTC. It specifies CASSGGGSRGETQYF. The J gene is TRBJ2-5, the V gene TRBV5-1; the D gene is possibly TRBD2 (6 bases). CDR3 size: 15 residues. V was trimmed by 5 bases and J by 5 bases, leaving 19 bases between them. CDR1 and CDR2 (germline): SGHRS, YFSETQ.

The rearrangement joins TRBV7-8 to TRBJ1-1; the D is unclear. V shed 2 bases and J shed 1 base, with 17 bases lying between them. Germline lookup yields CDR1 SGHVS and CDR2 FQNEAQ. The CDR3 loop spans 17 amino acids. This CDR3 reads CASSLTTLLGGNTEAFF. The CDR3 DNA follows: TGTGCCAGCAGCTTAACTACCCTACTAGGAGGGAACACTGAAGCTTTCTTT.

The chain carries TRBV5-4 and TRBJ2-2; tentative D call: TRBD2 (5 bases). Trimming stripped 5 bases from V and 7 bases from J, with 15 bases between. From germline, CDR1 is SGHNT and CDR2 YYREEE (reference sequence). The CDR3 length is 14 residues. The CDR3, as DNA: TGTGCCAGCAGTCCGACTACCTACCTCGGGGAGCTGTTTTTT. Translation: CASSPTTYLGELFF. The entire variable domain, with the rest obtained from reference TRBV5-4 and TRBJ2-2, is as follows: ETGVTQSPTHLIKTRGQQVTLRCSSQSGHNTVSWYQQALGQGPQFIFQYYREEENGRGNFPPRFSGLQFPNYSSELNVNALELDDSALYLCASSPTTYLGELFFGEGSRLTVL.

In its sample, this clonotype was seen a few times. CDR3 DNA sequence: TGTGCCAGTAGCAACCGTCCGGGACCTCAGCATTTT. The encoded protein is CASSNRPGPQHF. V gene TRBV19 combines with J gene TRBJ1-5; TRBD1 might be the D (5 bases). CDR1 is LNHDA, CDR2 SQIVND, per germline (reference sequence). The CDR3 is made up of 12 amino acids. Trimming took off 6 bases at V and 13 bases at J, with 16 bases between the two ends.

This clonotype was observed a handful of times. The chain uses TRBV7-6 and TRBJ2-7; tentatively, D is TRBD1 or TRBD2 (7 bases each). The CDR3 sequence is 15 residues long. Germline V gene sequence: CDR1 SGHVS, CDR2 FNYEAQ. V dropped 5 bases and J dropped 2 bases, with 16 bases sitting between them. Here the CDR3 reads CASSLQRDSTYEQYF. In DNA form, the CDR3 reads TGTGCCAGCAGCCTACAGCGGGACAGCACCTACGAGCAGTACTTC.

The V call is TRBV7-9, the J call TRBJ1-1; tentatively, D is TRBD1 (5 bases). The ends were cut back, 6 bases at V and 5 bases at J, with 19 bases in the middle. The CDR3 runs 15 residues. Per the germline V gene, CDR1 is SEHNR and CDR2 is FQNEAQ (reference sequence). CDR3 in DNA: TGTGCCAGCAGTAATCAGGGACCAGGAAAAACTGAAGCTTTCTTT. Protein: CASSNQGPGKTEAFF. The entire variable domain, with the rest obtained from reference TRBV7-9 and TRBJ1-1, is as follows: DTGVSQNPRHKITKRGQNVTFRCDPISEHNRLYWYRQTLGQGPEFLTYFQNEAQLEKSRLLSDRFSAERPKGSFSTLEIQRTEQGDSAMYLCASSNQGPGKTEAFFGQGTRLTVV.

The V and J genes are TRBV19 and TRBJ1-2; D may be TRBD1 (5 bases). Deletions cut 4 bases from V and 2 bases from J, with 14 bases between. Germline CDR1 is LNHDA and CDR2 is SQIVND (reference sequence). The length of the CDR3 is 15 residues. The DNA of the CDR3 is TGTGCCAGTAGTAGTGAGAGGGGAGCGAACTATGGCTACACCTTC. Amino acids: CASSSERGANYGYTF.

This clonotype was recorded a few times. This chain connects TRBV4-3 to TRBJ1-3; 8 nucleotides align to TRBD1. V lost 1 base to trimming and J lost 0 bases; unmatched junction nucleotides: 5. The CDR3 extends over 17 amino acids. Germline-derived CDR1 and CDR2 are LGHNA and YSLEER. In DNA form, the CDR3 reads TGCGCCAGCAGCCAAGCCCGACAGGGGTCCTCTGGAAACACCATATATTTT. This gives the protein CASSQARQGSSGNTIYF.

Only a few counts were recorded for this clonotype. V is TRBV21-1 and J is TRBJ2-3; the tabulated D call, TRBD2, remains unverified against the DNA. TRBV21-1 is termed a pseudogene. The CDR3 spans 16 residues. This chain's CDR3 is CASRSAGEAWTDTQYF. The CDR3 region has the DNA TGTGCCAGCCGGTCGGCGGGAGAAGCATGGACAGATACGCAGTATTTT.

This clonotype has a handful of counts. The CDR3 DNA reads as TGCGCCAGCAGCTTGCCAGGGAGGGAGACCCAGTACTTC. It translates to CASSLPGRETQYF. This chain joins TRBV5-1 and TRBJ2-5; tentative D call: TRBD2 (6 bases). V was cut by 1 base and J by 5 bases, with 9 bases left in between. Germline CDR1 reads SGHRS; CDR2 reads YFSETQ. The CDR3 has 13 residues.

There are a few counts of this clonotype. The chain has TRBV10-3 and TRBJ2-1, with unresolved D. In germline, CDR1 is ENHRY, CDR2 SYGVKD. With 3 bases removed from V and 15 bases from J, the gap between germline ends came to 15 bases. The CDR3 has 12 amino acids. The DNA of the CDR3 is TGTGCCATCAGTGATCAGGCCCCCGTTGCGTTCTTC. It codes for CAISDQAPVAFF.

V usage is TRBV27 and J usage is TRBJ1-2, with D uncertain. Germline CDR1 is MNHEY and CDR2 is SMNVEV (reference sequence). This CDR3 has 16 amino acids. V lost 6 bases and J 0 bases, leaving 17 bases between the germline ends. The CDR3: CASSLRASRSNYGYTF. The CDR3 DNA reads TGTGCCAGCAGCCTTCGGGCTTCCCGGTCTAACTATGGCTACACCTTC.

This clonotype appeared a few times. V is TRBV29-1 and J is TRBJ2-2; D not resolved. Germline CDR1 and CDR2: SQVTM and ANQGSEA. The CDR3 is made up of 12 amino acids. Trimming took off 7 bases at V and 4 bases at J, with 10 bases between the two ends. This chain's CDR3 is CSGRTLTGELFF. The CDR3 nucleotides are TGCAGCGGAAGAACTCTCACCGGGGAGCTGTTTTTT.

V is TRBV4-1 and J is TRBJ1-1; D is unresolved. V was shortened by 0 bases and J by 0 bases, with 17 bases between the two germline ends. Per the germline V gene, CDR1 is MGHRA and CDR2 is YSYEKL. This CDR3 comprises 18 residues. The CDR3 bases are TGCGCCAGCAGCCAAGATCCTTTGTCAGGAAAATTGAACACTGAAGCTTTCTTT. The encoded protein is CASSQDPLSGKLNTEAFF.

The CDR3 sequence: CASSQGGTSGGGSTDTQYF. The CDR3 DNA follows: TGTGCCAGCAGCCAAGGAGGGACTAGCGGGGGGGGAAGCACAGATACGCAGTATTTT. This chain uses TRBV3-1 with TRBJ2-3; 16 nucleotides agree with TRBD2. This CDR3 spans 19 amino acids. CDR1 and CDR2 from the germline V gene are LGHDT and YNNKEL (reference sequence). Trimming removed 1 base from V and 0 bases from J; junction bases left unmatched: 4.

The chain recombines TRBV3-1 with TRBJ2-7; no clear D gene. This CDR3 has 14 amino acids. CDR1 and CDR2 (germline): LGHDT, YNNKEL (reference sequence). V shed 1 base and J shed 2 bases, with 9 bases lying between them. CDR3 in DNA: TGTGCCAGCAGCCAAGGGCTTGGGGCCTACGAGCAGTACTTC. Residues: CASSQGLGAYEQYF.

This CDR3 reads CATSDATRRTDTQYF. CDR3 DNA: TGTGCCACCAGTGACGCAACCAGACGCACAGATACGCAGTATTTT. The rearrangement links TRBV24-1 to TRBJ2-3; no firm D call. V lost 4 bases, J lost 1 base, and 11 bases lay in between. Germline loops: CDR1 KGHDR, CDR2 SFDVKD. The CDR3 is 15 amino acids.

On this clonotype itself: Being one base from a much bigger clone, this may be a read error. This chain connects TRBV12-3 or TRBV12-4 to TRBJ2-3; weak D call: TRBD2 (6 bases). This CDR3 spans 15 amino acids. Trimming shortened V by 2 bases and J by 4 bases, and 13 bases separated the two germline ends. CDR3 coding DNA: TGTGCCAGCAGTTTAACTAGCACCGGCTCAGATACGCAGTATTTT. Encoded protein: CASSLTSTGSDTQYF.

The genes are TRBV6-5 and TRBJ1-1, with D tentatively TRBD1 (6 bases). Trimming removed 0 bases from V and 12 bases from J, with 11 bases in between. From germline, CDR1 is MNHEY and CDR2 SVGAGI. The CDR3 sequence is 12 residues long. The CDR3 region is CASSYSKGVTFF. The DNA for the CDR3 is TGTGCCAGCAGTTACTCGAAGGGGGTGACTTTCTTT.

Ten or more counts support this clonotype. The rearrangement uses TRBV2 and TRBJ2-3, with no clear D. Germline CDR1 is SNHLY and CDR2 is FYNNEI. The CDR3 totals 13 residues. V was pared by 3 bases and J by 6 bases, with 10 bases between. The DNA of the CDR3 is TGTGCCAGCAGTGACATAATTGCGGATACGCAGTATTTT. It encodes CASSDIIADTQYF. Full variable domain (remainder filled in from reference TRBV2 and TRBJ2-3): EPEVTQTPSHQVTQMGQEVILRCVPISNHLYFYWYRQILGQKVEFLVSFYNNEISEKSEIFDDQFSVERPDGSNFTLKIRSTKLEDSAMYFCASSDIIADTQYFGPGTRLTVL.

The CDR3 spells CASSPPEGGTDTQYF. In DNA, the CDR3 is TGTGCCAGCTCACCCCCTGAAGGAGGGACAGATACGCAGTATTTT. The J gene is TRBJ2-3, the V gene TRBV18, with D perhaps TRBD2 (6 bases). Germline lookup yields CDR1 KGHSH and CDR2 LQKENI. This CDR3 has 15 residues. V lost 3 bases and J lost 3, with 13 bases in between.

This clonotype turned up a few times. The chain links TRBV30 to TRBJ1-2; tentative D call: TRBD1 (5 bases). Per germline, CDR1 GTSNPN and CDR2 SVGIG (reference sequence). The CDR3 runs 12 residues. V lost 5 bases and J 3 bases, leaving 10 bases between the germline ends. The CDR3 region is CAWVLGDYGYTF. CDR3 DNA: TGTGCCTGGGTACTGGGGGACTATGGCTACACCTTC.

The V call is TRBV5-6, the J call TRBJ1-5; D possibly corresponds to TRBD1 (5 bases). V dropped 4 bases and J dropped 4 bases, with 15 bases sitting between them. Germline lookup yields CDR1 SGHDT and CDR2 YYEEEE. The CDR3 length is 15 residues. The CDR3 DNA follows: TGTGCCAGCAGCCGAGGGAGGGGAGGGAATCAGCCCCAGCATTTT. As protein: CASSRGRGGNQPQHF.